A selection of T cell receptor beta chains follows, all from one sample in a study of blood T cell repertoires in COVID-19. Here immunoSEQ multiplex PCR was the method, and the copy in TCRdb shows in-frame clones only, minus some. The sample carries some 260,000 clones, around 90% recorded once. The sequenced material came from PBMCs or T cells enriched from blood (not recorded which). These receptors originate from a woman aged 18-30 years who had recovered from COVID-19. Both conserved end residues are trimmed from each CDR3. A row's size may be missing; if present it is once, few, many or a size class.

cdr3_aa	v_call	j_call	clone_size
ASSQDLPRSNYGYT	TRBV3-1/TRBV3-2	TRBJ1-2	-
ASSLGGHGGYT	TRBV5-6	TRBJ1-2	-
ASSLGSGNQPQH	TRBV5-1	TRBJ1-5	-
ASSRTGGANQPQH	TRBV28	TRBJ1-5	-
ASSLGGAAGNTEAF	TRBV28	TRBJ1-1	-
ASSLLAGDLNEQY	TRBV5-1	TRBJ2-7	-
ASSLALRQDEQY	TRBV7-8	TRBJ2-7	once
ASSPTTGNNQPQH	TRBV3-1/TRBV3-2	TRBJ1-5	-
ASAGGTYEQY	TRBV2	TRBJ2-7	-
ASSPPSLDTQY	TRBV18	TRBJ2-3	-
AISSPKDRGIDEQY	TRBV10-3	TRBJ2-7	-
ASNHSFPWQPQH	TRBV6-5	TRBJ1-5	-
ASRPYGQETQY	TRBV12-3/TRBV12-4	TRBJ2-5	-
ASSGVGGSPLH	TRBV12-3/TRBV12-4	TRBJ1-6	-
ASRQGSPYEQY	TRBV6-5	TRBJ2-7	-
ASSQRQGYNEQF	TRBV4-3	TRBJ2-1	-
ASRTGWDQPQH	TRBV28	TRBJ1-5	-